This passage covers 12 T cell receptor beta chains from one sample sequenced in a study of cytomegalovirus exposure and HLA in healthy donors. 60 Vbeta and 13 Jbeta primers were used in PCR. Sequencing used immunoSEQ multiplex PCR; TCRdb keeps in-frame clones, though not all of them. Of roughly 150,000 clones in the sample, about 81% were seen once. Specimen: PBMCs. The receptor source for this set is a girl under 10 years old in good health and CMV-seropositive.

In this sample, this clone turned up a few times. The rearrangement uses TRBV30 and TRBJ1-6; D gene unclear. V gave up 5 bases and J gave up 8 bases, with 10 bases separating them. The CDR3 has 12 residues. The germline gives CDR1 GTSNPN, CDR2 SVGIG (reference sequence). The CDR3 sequence: CAWEVQYSPLHF. The DNA for the CDR3 is TGTGCCTGGGAAGTGCAGTATTCACCCCTCCACTTT.

J is TRBJ2-1 and V is TRBV4-1, with 8 bases matching TRBD2. V dropped 3 bases and J dropped 8; count of bases not matched to a gene: 12. CDR3 length: 16 residues. CDR1 is MGHRA and CDR2 is YSYEKL in the germline V gene. This chain's CDR3 is CASSHPTAGRADEQFF. The CDR3 DNA sequence: TGCGCCAGCAGCCACCCCACCGCCGGGAGGGCGGATGAGCAGTTCTTC.

This clone was detected only once. The chain recombines TRBV28 with TRBJ2-2; no reliable D call. CDR3 length equals 15 residues. Germline CDR1 is MDHEN and CDR2 is SYDVKM. Trimming removed 6 bases at V and 6 bases at J, with 17 bases between. The CDR3 coding sequence is TGTGCCAGCAGATCAACGCTGCTAATAGCCGGGGAGCTGTTTTTT. The encoded protein is CASRSTLLIAGELFF.

V gene TRBV5-1 combines with J gene TRBJ2-7; 8 bases align to TRBD1. J lost 0 bases, V lost 4 bases, and 6 bases had no gene match. In germline, CDR1 is SGHRS, CDR2 YFSETQ. This CDR3 spans 15 amino acids. This CDR3 is CASSPDRASSYEQYF. CDR3 DNA: TGCGCCAGCAGCCCGGACAGGGCAAGCTCCTACGAGCAGTACTTC.

This chain links TRBV28 with TRBJ2-1, with 12 bases fitting TRBD2. The CDR3 consists of 14 residues. V was pared by 8 bases and J by 9 bases, with 8 bases of the junction left unmatched. CDR1 is MDHEN and CDR2 is SYDVKM in the germline V gene. This CDR3 reads CASGRLAGVVEQFF. CDR3 in DNA: TGTGCCAGCGGAAGACTAGCGGGAGTTGTTGAGCAGTTCTTC.

The V gene is TRBV5-6, the J gene TRBJ1-2; no clear D gene. The V end was cut by 2 bases, the J end by 2 bases, with 10 bases between. From germline, CDR1 is SGHDT and CDR2 YYEEEE. CDR3 size: 14 residues. The CDR3 DNA reads as TGTGCCAGCAGCTTCGGGAACTGGAACTATGGCTACACCTTC. Its translation is CASSFGNWNYGYTF.

The rearrangement joins TRBV9 to TRBJ1-3; 8 bases are shared with TRBD1. CDR1 and CDR2 from the germline V gene are SGDLS and YYNGEE. Trimming at V came to 2 bases and at J to 6 bases, leaving 4 bases not matched to a gene. The CDR3 consists of 14 residues. The CDR3 DNA is TGTGCCAGCAGCGTCAATCAGGGGGCAAACACCATATATTTT. Amino acid sequence: CASSVNQGANTIYF.

The chain carries TRBV5-8 and TRBJ2-5; TRBD1 agrees at 8 bases. With V trimmed by 3 bases and J by 5 bases, 9 bases remained unmatched. The length of the CDR3 is 15 residues. Germline CDR1 SGHTS, CDR2 YDEGEE. CDR3 in amino acids: CASSSYRGERETQYF. The CDR3 DNA sequence: TGTGCCAGCAGCTCCTACAGGGGGGAGCGGGAGACCCAGTACTTC.

The chain joins TRBV5-1 to TRBJ2-1; TRBD2 is a possible D gene (5 bases). CDR1 is SGHRS, CDR2 YFSETQ, per germline. Trimming removed 0 bases from V and 4 bases from J, with 11 bases in between. The CDR3 runs 15 residues. The DNA for the CDR3 is TGCGCCAGCAGCTTGGGACTAACCCAATACAATGAGCAGTTCTTC. This codes for CASSLGLTQYNEQFF.

This clone appeared a single time. The chain combines TRBV7-9 with TRBJ1-1, with D hard to call. The germline V gene has CDR1 SEHNR and CDR2 FQNEAQ (reference sequence). This CDR3 spans 13 amino acids. V lost 2 bases and J lost 3, with 7 bases in between. The CDR3 spells CASSLTGDTEAFF. CDR3 DNA sequence: TGTGCCAGCAGCTTAACGGGAGACACTGAAGCTTTCTTT.

This clone has only a few counts. J is TRBJ2-1 and V is TRBV30, with 7 bases fitting TRBD2. The CDR3 runs 17 residues. V shed 2 bases and J 4 bases; nucleotides not matched to a gene: 14. Looked up from germline, CDR1 is GTSNPN and CDR2 is SVGIG (reference sequence). The CDR3 reads CAWSLVSGGRGYNEQFF. CDR3 bases: TGTGCCTGGAGTCTAGTATCAGGCGGGAGAGGATACAATGAGCAGTTCTTC.

This clone was detected a few times. The chain joins TRBV4-2 to TRBJ2-6; a weak D match, TRBD2 (5 bases). Deletions cut 4 bases from V and 0 bases from J, with 25 bases between. Germline V gene lookup returns CDR1 LGHNA and CDR2 YNFKEQ. The CDR3 covers 21 residues. The CDR3 loop is CASSRLPSGGLSDSGANVLTF. As DNA, the CDR3 is TGTGCCAGCAGCCGACTCCCCTCTGGAGGCCTTTCCGACTCTGGGGCCAACGTCCTGACTTTC.